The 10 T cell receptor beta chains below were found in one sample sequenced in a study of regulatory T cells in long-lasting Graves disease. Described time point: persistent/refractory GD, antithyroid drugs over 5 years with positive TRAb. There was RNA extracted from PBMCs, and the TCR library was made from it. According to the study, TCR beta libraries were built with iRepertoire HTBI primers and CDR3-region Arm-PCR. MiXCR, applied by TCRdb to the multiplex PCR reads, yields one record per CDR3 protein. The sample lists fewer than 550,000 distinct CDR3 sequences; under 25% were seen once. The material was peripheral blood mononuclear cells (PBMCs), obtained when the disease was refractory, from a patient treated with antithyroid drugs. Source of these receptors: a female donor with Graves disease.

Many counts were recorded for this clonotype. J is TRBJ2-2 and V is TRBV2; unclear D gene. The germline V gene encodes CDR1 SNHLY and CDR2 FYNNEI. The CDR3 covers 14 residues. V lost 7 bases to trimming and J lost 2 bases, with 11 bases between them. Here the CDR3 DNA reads TGTGCCAGCACCCCCACAGTCAACACCGGGGAGCTGTTTTTT. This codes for CASTPTVNTGELFF.

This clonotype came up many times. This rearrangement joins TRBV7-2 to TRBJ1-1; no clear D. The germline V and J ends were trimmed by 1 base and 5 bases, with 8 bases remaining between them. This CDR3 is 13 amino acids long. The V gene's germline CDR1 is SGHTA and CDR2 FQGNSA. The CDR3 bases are TGTGCCAGCAGCTTAGTGGAGGGAACTGAAGCTTTCTTT. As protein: CASSLVEGTEAFF.

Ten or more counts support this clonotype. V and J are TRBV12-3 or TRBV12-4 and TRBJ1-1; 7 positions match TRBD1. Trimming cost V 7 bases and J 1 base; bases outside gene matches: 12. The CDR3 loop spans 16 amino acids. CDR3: CASTLARRDRNTEAFF. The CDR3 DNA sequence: TGTGCCAGCACTCTCGCGCGTAGGGACAGGAACACTGAAGCTTTCTTT.

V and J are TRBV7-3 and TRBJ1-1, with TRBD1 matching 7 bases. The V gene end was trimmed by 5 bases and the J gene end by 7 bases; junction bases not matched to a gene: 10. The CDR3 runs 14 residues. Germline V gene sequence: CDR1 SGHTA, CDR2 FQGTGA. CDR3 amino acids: CASSTGTAVSEAFF. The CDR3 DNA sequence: TGTGCCAGCAGCACCGGGACAGCCGTTAGTGAAGCTTTCTTT. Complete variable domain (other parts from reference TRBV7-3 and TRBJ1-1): GAGVSQTPSNKVTEKGKYVELRCDPISGHTALYWYRQSLGQGPEFLIYFQGTGAADDSGLPNDRFFAVRPEGSVSTLKIQRTERGDSAVYLCASSTGTAVSEAFFGQGTRLTVV.

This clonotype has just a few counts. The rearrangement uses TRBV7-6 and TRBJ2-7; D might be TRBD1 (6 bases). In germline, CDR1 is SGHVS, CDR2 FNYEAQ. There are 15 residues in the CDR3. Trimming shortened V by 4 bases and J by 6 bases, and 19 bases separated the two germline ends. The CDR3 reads CASSYNRERTAEQYF. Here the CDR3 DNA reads TGTGCCAGCAGCTACAACAGGGAAAGGACTGCCGAGCAGTACTTC. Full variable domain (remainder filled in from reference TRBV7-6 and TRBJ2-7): GAGVSQSPRYKVTKRGQDVALRCDPISGHVSLYWYRQALGQGPEFLTYFNYEAQQDKSGLPNDRFSAERPEGSISTLTIQRTEQRDSAMYRCASSYNRERTAEQYFGPGTRLTVT.

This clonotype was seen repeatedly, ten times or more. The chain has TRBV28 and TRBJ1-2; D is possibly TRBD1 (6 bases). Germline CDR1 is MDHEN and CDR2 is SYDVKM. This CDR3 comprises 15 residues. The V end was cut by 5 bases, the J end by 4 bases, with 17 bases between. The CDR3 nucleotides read TGTGCCAGCAGTCCCCCCCTCCTGGGGGCCTATGGCTACACCTTC. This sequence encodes CASSPPLLGAYGYTF.

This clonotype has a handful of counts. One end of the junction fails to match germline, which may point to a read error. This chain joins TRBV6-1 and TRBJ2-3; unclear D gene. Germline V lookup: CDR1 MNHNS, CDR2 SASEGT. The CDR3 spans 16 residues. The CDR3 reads CASSQPGSLRTDTQYF. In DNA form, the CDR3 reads TGTGCCAGCAGTCAGCCTGGAAGTCTCCGCACAGATACGCAATATTTT.

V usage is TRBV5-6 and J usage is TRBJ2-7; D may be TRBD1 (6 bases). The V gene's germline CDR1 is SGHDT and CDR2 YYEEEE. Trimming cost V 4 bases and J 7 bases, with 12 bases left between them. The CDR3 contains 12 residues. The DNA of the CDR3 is TGTGCCAGCAGCGAATCAGGGGTTGAGCAGTACTTC. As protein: CASSESGVEQYF. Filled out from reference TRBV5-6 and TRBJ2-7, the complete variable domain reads DAGVTQSPTHLIKTRGQQVTLRCSPKSGHDTVSWYQQALGQGPQFIFQYYEEEERQRGNFPDRFSGHQFPNYSSELNVNALLLGDSALYLCASSESGVEQYFGPGTRLTVT.

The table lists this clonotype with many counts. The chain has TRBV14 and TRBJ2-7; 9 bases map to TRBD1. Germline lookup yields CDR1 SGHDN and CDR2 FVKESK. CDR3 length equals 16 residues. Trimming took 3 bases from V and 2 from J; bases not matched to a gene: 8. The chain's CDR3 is CASSHGPGQGPYEQYF. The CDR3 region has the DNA TGTGCCAGCAGCCACGGTCCGGGACAGGGACCCTACGAGCAGTACTTC.

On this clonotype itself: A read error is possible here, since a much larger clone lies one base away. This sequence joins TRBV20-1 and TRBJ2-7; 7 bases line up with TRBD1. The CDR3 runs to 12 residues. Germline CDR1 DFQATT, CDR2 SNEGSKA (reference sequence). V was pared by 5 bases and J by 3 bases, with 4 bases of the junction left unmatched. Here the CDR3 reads CSAFRDSYEQYF. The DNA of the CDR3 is TGCAGTGCTTTCCGGGACAGCTACGAGCAGTACTTC.